The present T cell receptor beta chain was sequenced within a study of CD8 T cells in Susac syndrome. V lost 3 bases to trimming and J lost 12 bases, with 15 bases between them. This CDR3 comprises 12 residues. From germline, CDR1 is MNHEY and CDR2 SMNVEV (reference sequence). RNA, at about 0.5 to 1 ug, was reverse transcribed with random hexamers. A single record per CDR3 protein comes from TCRdb applying MiXCR to the immunoSEQ multiplex PCR reads. Among 250,000 to 300,000 distinct CDR3 sequences listed, 89% were seen once. This receptor was identified in a human donor with multiple sclerosis. The chain carries TRBV27 and TRBJ2-7; the D gene is possibly TRBD2 (6 bases). The sample was CD8+ T cells from PBMCs. The CDR3 sequence: CASSFSAGLLYF. The DNA for the CDR3 is TGTGCCAGCAGTTTCAGTGCGGGATTGCTGTACTTC.